Following are 29 T cell receptor beta chains from one sample sequenced in a study of blood T cell repertoires in COVID-19. TCRdb keeps only in-frame clones here, not all; method: immunoSEQ multiplex PCR. This sample has more than 300,000 clones; less than 90% occur once, and the top ten carry over 4.5%. The sample taken for sequencing was PBMCs or T cells enriched from blood (not recorded which). The receptor set was obtained from a woman aged 50 to 60 who had recovered from COVID-19.

This clone was found a few times. In DNA, the CDR3 is TGTGCCAGCAGCGTCCGGGACAGGGGATCCTATGGCTACACCTTC. Its protein product is CASSVRDRGSYGYTF. The V and J genes are TRBV9 and TRBJ1-2, with 10 bases identical to TRBD1. The trim removed 2 bases at V and 4 bases at J, leaving 5 bases unmatched. Germline-derived CDR1 and CDR2 are SGDLS and YYNGEE. There are 15 residues in the CDR3. The variable domain in full, completed from reference TRBV9 and TRBJ1-2, reads DSGVTQTPKHLITATGQRVTLRCSPRSGDLSVYWYQQSLDQGLQFLIQYYNGEERAKGNILERFSAQQFPDLHSELNLSSLELGDSALYFCASSVRDRGSYGYTFGSGTRLTVV.

The chain carries TRBV30 and TRBJ2-7, with D perhaps TRBD2 (5 bases). CDR3 length: 13 amino acids. Per the germline V gene, CDR1 is GTSNPN and CDR2 is SVGIG (reference sequence). Trimming removed 2 bases from V and 2 bases from J, with 10 bases in between. The CDR3: CAWSILATYEQYF. CDR3 in DNA: TGTGCCTGGAGTATCCTAGCCACCTACGAGCAGTACTTC. The full variable domain, with the rest looked up from reference TRBV30 and TRBJ2-7, is SQTIHQWPATLVQPVGSPLSLECTVEGTSNPNLYWYRQAAGRGLQLLFYSVGIGQISSEVPQNLSASRPQDRQFILSSKKLLLSDSGFYLCAWSILATYEQYFGPGTRLTVT.

V is TRBV4-3 and J is TRBJ2-3; 11 positions match TRBD2. The CDR3 covers 19 residues. Germline V gives CDR1 LGHNA, CDR2 YSLEER. Trimming removed 4 bases from V and 4 bases from J; junction bases left unmatched: 16. CDR3 nucleotides: TGCGCCAGCAGCCTGAATGGAGTAGCGGGGGGGCTGGGCGCAGATACGCAGTATTTT. It specifies CASSLNGVAGGLGADTQYF.

The chain links TRBV4-2 to TRBJ2-3, with 11 bases aligning to TRBD2. Trimming took 2 bases from V and 6 from J; bases not matched to a gene: 4. Germline V gives CDR1 LGHNA, CDR2 YNFKEQ. This CDR3 contains 15 residues. This CDR3 reads CASSQISGGADTQYF. CDR3 coding DNA: TGTGCCAGCAGCCAAATTAGCGGGGGGGCCGATACGCAGTATTTT.

The chain has TRBV5-5 and TRBJ1-1; a weak D match, TRBD1 (5 bases). V was trimmed by 1 base and J by 0 bases, leaving 10 bases between them. This CDR3 is 15 amino acids long. Germline V CDR1 and CDR2: SGHKS, YYEKEE (reference sequence). The CDR3 is CASSLPQDMNTEAFF. The CDR3, as DNA: TGTGCCAGCAGCTTGCCACAGGACATGAACACTGAAGCTTTCTTT.

The V call is TRBV11-3, the J call TRBJ2-2; TRBD1 aligns across 7 bases. The V gene's germline CDR1 is SGHNT and CDR2 YENEEA. J was trimmed by 5 bases and V by 1 base; bases with no gene match: 10. The CDR3 is 17 amino acids. The CDR3 DNA is TGTGCCAGCAGCTTAGGGCTACAGGGGAGTATTACCGGGGAGCTGTTTTTT. Protein product: CASSLGLQGSITGELFF.

The chain recombines TRBV28 with TRBJ2-7, with 9 bases aligning to TRBD1. The junction had 10 bases not matched to a gene; V was cut back by 8 bases and J by 2 bases. The germline V gene encodes CDR1 MDHEN and CDR2 SYDVKM. The CDR3 length is 15 residues. The CDR3 is CASLRDRVGPYEQYF. CDR3 bases: TGTGCCAGCCTCCGGGACAGGGTGGGCCCCTACGAGCAGTACTTC.

CDR3 amino acids: CAWSESENTIYF. CDR3 nucleotides: TGTGCCTGGAGTGAGTCGGAGAACACCATATATTTT. This chain connects TRBV30 to TRBJ1-3; D gene uncertain. Germline V gives CDR1 GTSNPN, CDR2 SVGIG (reference sequence). This CDR3 region has 12 residues. V lost 1 base and J 7 bases, leaving 8 bases between the germline ends.

This chain joins TRBV2 and TRBJ1-5, with 7 bases fitting TRBD1. The germline V gene encodes CDR1 SNHLY and CDR2 FYNNEI. The CDR3 runs to 14 residues. The junction had 9 bases not matched to a gene; V was cut back by 6 bases and J by 7 bases. Here the CDR3 reads CASSQTGLEQPQHF. As DNA, the CDR3 is TGTGCCAGCAGCCAGACAGGGTTGGAGCAGCCCCAGCATTTT.

Regarding this clone: The same CDR3 can be traced to other DNA sequences in this sample. The chain employs TRBV30 and TRBJ1-6; 9 nucleotides align to TRBD1. Germline loops: CDR1 GTSNPN, CDR2 SVGIG (reference sequence). CDR3 size: 13 residues. After removal of 5 bases from V and 10 bases from J, the junction contained 6 bases not matched to a gene. CDR3 DNA: TGTGCCTGGGGGACAGGGTTAAACTCACCCCTCCACTTT. Protein sequence: CAWGTGLNSPLHF.

This clone occurred once. The chain uses TRBV4-1 and TRBJ1-2; 9 bases map to TRBD1. Germline V gene sequence: CDR1 MGHRA, CDR2 YSYEKL. Trimming took 1 base from V and 8 from J; bases not matched to a gene: 8. This CDR3 spans 15 amino acids. CDR3 residues: CASSQVVDRGDGYTF. In DNA form, the CDR3 reads TGCGCCAGCAGCCAAGTCGTCGACAGGGGGGACGGCTACACCTTC.

The genes are TRBV30 and TRBJ1-5, with 10 bases that match TRBD1. The germline V gene encodes CDR1 GTSNPN and CDR2 SVGIG (reference sequence). The CDR3 length is 13 residues. CDR3 in DNA: TGTGCTGCCGGGACAGGGGCGAATCAGCCCCAGCATTTT. It yields the protein CAAGTGANQPQHF.

V usage is TRBV6-5 and J usage is TRBJ1-2; TRBD1 agrees at 10 bases. The trim removed 2 bases at V and 6 bases at J, leaving 6 bases unmatched. The CDR3 covers 15 residues. Germline V gene data show CDR1 as MNHEY and CDR2 as SVGAGI. CDR3 protein: CASSYGRQGANGYTF. The CDR3 bases are TGTGCCAGCAGTTACGGACGACAGGGGGCGAATGGCTACACCTTC.

This chain connects TRBV7-9 to TRBJ2-5, with unresolved D. Germline V CDR1 and CDR2: SEHNR, FQNEAQ (reference sequence). There are 13 residues in the CDR3. V lost 1 base, J lost 4 bases, and 7 bases lay in between. CDR3 DNA: TGTGCCAGCAGCTTAGGCAGTGGAGAGACCCAGTACTTC. This encodes CASSLGSGETQYF. The full variable domain, completed using reference TRBV7-9 and TRBJ2-5, is DTGVSQNPRHKITKRGQNVTFRCDPISEHNRLYWYRQTLGQGPEFLTYFQNEAQLEKSRLLSDRFSAERPKGSFSTLEIQRTEQGDSAMYLCASSLGSGETQYFGPGTRLLVL.

The chain has TRBV7-6 and TRBJ1-3; TRBD1 is a possible D gene (5 bases). This CDR3 has 16 amino acids. V lost 0 bases to trimming and J lost 1 base, with 10 bases between them. The germline gives CDR1 SGHVS, CDR2 FNYEAQ. This CDR3 reads CASSLAVAGSGNTIYF. For the CDR3, the DNA is TGTGCCAGCAGCTTAGCTGTCGCAGGGTCTGGAAACACCATATATTTT.

V usage is TRBV9 and J usage is TRBJ2-5, with D possibly TRBD2 on 6 matching bases. There are 14 residues in the CDR3. The V end was cut by 0 bases, the J end by 5 bases, with 11 bases between. CDR1 SGDLS and CDR2 YYNGEE come from the germline V gene. In DNA, the CDR3 is TGTGCCAGCAGCGTAGTCGGAGGGCACGAGACCCAGTACTTC. It specifies CASSVVGGHETQYF.

The V call is TRBV11-2, the J call TRBJ1-2; 8 nucleotides align to TRBD1. Unmatched junction bases numbered 9, after V lost 2 bases and J lost 4 bases. Germline assignment: CDR1 SGHAT and CDR2 FQNNGV. CDR3 size: 16 residues. This CDR3 reads CASSLKRGTGFYGYTF. Here the CDR3 DNA reads TGTGCCAGCAGCTTAAAGCGCGGGACAGGTTTCTATGGCTACACCTTC.

This rearrangement joins TRBV12-3 or TRBV12-4 to TRBJ2-7, with 8 bases matching TRBD2. This CDR3 is 13 amino acids long. J lost 3 bases, V lost 4 bases, and 2 bases had no gene match. The DNA of the CDR3 is TGTGCCAGCAGTTCGGGGGGGGGCTACGAGCAGTACTTC. It specifies CASSSGGGYEQYF.

The chain uses TRBV29-1 and TRBJ2-1; 13 positions match TRBD2. The germline gives CDR1 SQVTM, CDR2 ANQGSEA. The CDR3 is 14 residues long. V trimming: 7 bases; J trimming: 9 bases; junction bases outside the gene matches: 9. In DNA form, the CDR3 reads TGCAGCGGGAGAGGACTAGCGGGAGCGGTTGAGCAGTTCTTC. It yields the protein CSGRGLAGAVEQFF.

The chain links TRBV15 to TRBJ1-2; D may be TRBD1 (5 bases). Deletions cut 3 bases from V and 5 bases from J, with 13 bases between. CDR1 is LNHNV, CDR2 YYDKDF, per germline (reference sequence). This CDR3 region has 14 residues. CDR3 protein: CATSRGQGGYGYTF. CDR3 DNA: TGTGCCACCAGCAGGGGCCAGGGAGGGTATGGCTACACCTTC.

This clone appeared a few times. This rearrangement joins TRBV29-1 to TRBJ1-2, with 7 bases lining up with TRBD1. The CDR3 length is 14 residues. Germline CDR1 reads SQVTM; CDR2 reads ANQGSEA. The J segment lost 4 bases and the V segment lost 3 bases, leaving 8 bases of the junction unmatched. The CDR3 nucleotides read TGCAGCGTTGAGGCAGGGGGAATGCTCTATGGCTACACCTTC. Protein: CSVEAGGMLYGYTF. Supplemented by reference TRBV29-1 and TRBJ1-2, the full variable domain reads SAVISQKPSRDICQRGTSLTIQCQVDSQVTMMFWYRQQPGQSLTLIATANQGSEATYESGFVIDKFPISRPNLTFSTLTVSNMSPEDSSIYLCSVEAGGMLYGYTFGSGTRLTVV.

The chain uses TRBV7-2 and TRBJ2-7; 7 bases align to TRBD1. Per germline, CDR1 SGHTA and CDR2 FQGNSA. The length of the CDR3 is 12 residues. With 5 bases clipped from V and 3 bases from J, the junction kept 1 base outside the gene matches. The CDR3 nucleotides read TGTGCCAGCAGCCGACAGGGCTACGAGCAGTACTTC. This translates into CASSRQGYEQYF.

The rearrangement joins TRBV11-3 to TRBJ1-1; D is unresolved. Deletions cut 0 bases from V and 3 bases from J, with 11 bases between. This CDR3 contains 15 residues. Germline assignment: CDR1 SGHNT and CDR2 YENEEA. The CDR3 nucleotides read TGTGCCAGCAGCTTAGACGGGTCTGGAGACACTGAAGCTTTCTTT. It encodes CASSLDGSGDTEAFF.

This rearrangement joins TRBV11-2 to TRBJ1-1; no clear D. Germline assignment: CDR1 SGHAT and CDR2 FQNNGV. V lost 1 base and J 3 bases, leaving 15 bases between the germline ends. There are 16 residues in the CDR3. DNA of the CDR3: TGTGCCAGCAGCTTAGTATCCCATCTCGGGGACACTGAAGCTTTCTTT. Its translation is CASSLVSHLGDTEAFF. The full variable domain, rest sourced from reference TRBV11-2 and TRBJ1-1, is EAGVAQSPRYKIIEKRQSVAFWCNPISGHATLYWYQQILGQGPKLLIQFQNNGVVDDSQLPKDRFSAERLKGVDSTLKIQPAKLEDSAVYLCASSLVSHLGDTEAFFGQGTRLTVV.

The chain joins TRBV5-6 to TRBJ2-5; TRBD2 agrees at 7 bases. The length of the CDR3 is 17 residues. With V trimmed by 3 bases and J by 5 bases, 16 bases remained unmatched. The germline V gene encodes CDR1 SGHDT and CDR2 YYEEEE. CDR3 sequence: CASSSKRASGGGETQYF. The CDR3 DNA follows: TGTGCCAGCAGCTCCAAACGGGCCTCGGGGGGTGGCGAGACCCAGTACTTC.

The rearrangement uses TRBV12-3 or TRBV12-4 and TRBJ1-5; no definite D call. CDR3 size: 12 residues. V shed 7 bases and J shed 6 bases, with 10 bases lying between them. The CDR3 nucleotides read TGTGCCAGCACCTCCGGTGTTCAGCCCCAGCATTTT. Translating gives CASTSGVQPQHF.

V is TRBV11-2 and J is TRBJ2-1; tentative D call: TRBD2 (5 bases). This CDR3 has 15 amino acids. Germline lookup yields CDR1 SGHAT and CDR2 FQNNGV. The V end was cut by 1 base, the J end by 8 bases, with 15 bases between. The chain's CDR3 is CASSLAGSKTDEQFF. CDR3 coding DNA: TGTGCCAGCAGCTTAGCGGGGTCCAAGACCGATGAGCAGTTCTTC.

The V call is TRBV10-3, the J call TRBJ1-1; TRBD1 aligns across 7 bases. CDR3 length: 14 amino acids. V lost 2 bases, J lost 4 bases, and 4 bases stayed unmatched. Per the germline V gene, CDR1 is ENHRY and CDR2 is SYGVKD. This chain's CDR3 is CAISETGVRTEAFF. CDR3 nucleotide sequence: TGTGCCATCAGTGAGACAGGGGTACGCACTGAAGCTTTCTTT.

The chain has TRBV27 and TRBJ1-1; D uncertain. V was pared by 5 bases and J by 0 bases, with 16 bases between. The CDR3 loop spans 16 amino acids. Germline values: CDR1 MNHEY, CDR2 SMNVEV (reference sequence). CDR3 nucleotide sequence: TGTGCCAGCAGTCCATTATTGGGCCCCATGAACACTGAAGCTTTCTTT. It codes for CASSPLLGPMNTEAFF.